The 10 T cell receptor beta chains below were found in one sample sequenced in a study of blood T cells in healthy people across ages. Combining a sample-barcoded 5' primer with a J-beta primer mix, a second PCR ran for about 7 to 11 cycles. In TCRdb, the 5' RACE reads were re-called with MiXCR into one record per CDR3 protein. The sample shows roughly 1,500,000 distinct CDR3 sequences, approximately 32% of them seen only once. The sequenced sample was blood. The receptor set was obtained from a woman aged 30 to 39 in good health.

In its sample, this clonotype was seen a few times. V and J are TRBV28 and TRBJ2-4; D is perhaps TRBD2 (6 bases). CDR1 is MDHEN, CDR2 SYDVKM, per germline. CDR3 length: 17 amino acids. V was cut by 1 base and J by 0 bases, with 13 bases left in between. CDR3 coding DNA: TGTGCCAGCAGTTTATTTGGGGGAGCGGGAGCCAAAAACATTCAGTACTTC. It translates to CASSLFGGAGAKNIQYF.

This chain joins TRBV11-1 and TRBJ1-1; TRBD1 is a possible D gene (6 bases). This CDR3 contains 18 residues. CDR1 SGHAT and CDR2 FQDESV come from the germline V gene (reference sequence). The V end was cut by 5 bases, the J end by 1 base, with 23 bases between. CDR3 DNA sequence: TGTGCCAGCAGCACAGAGGGGGGAGGATTGGTGGAGAACACTGAAGCTTTCTTT. Translating gives CASSTEGGGLVENTEAFF.

The gene calls are TRBV5-1 and TRBJ2-5; 10 positions match TRBD2. Germline-derived CDR1 and CDR2 are SGHRS and YFSETQ. The junction had 2 bases not matched to a gene; V was cut back by 0 bases and J by 0 bases. CDR3 length: 16 residues. The DNA of the CDR3 is TGCGCCAGCAGCTTGGGCGGGACTAGCGACCAAGAGACCCAGTACTTC. Translated, it gives CASSLGGTSDQETQYF.

The chain joins TRBV5-1 to TRBJ2-1; 8 nucleotides match TRBD2. CDR3 size: 17 residues. Trimming took 0 bases from V and 5 from J; bases not matched to a gene: 10. Germline V gene lookup returns CDR1 SGHRS and CDR2 YFSETQ. CDR3 residues: CASSLVLLSGVNNEQFF. The CDR3 DNA is TGCGCCAGCAGCTTGGTTTTGCTTAGCGGGGTTAACAATGAGCAGTTCTTC.

The rearrangement joins TRBV29-1 to TRBJ2-3; D call uncertain. Germline V lookup: CDR1 SQVTM, CDR2 ANQGSEA. The CDR3 spans 13 residues. V was cut by 4 bases and J by 0 bases, with 8 bases left in between. CDR3 nucleotides: TGCAGCGTTGCGGGCCCTAGCACAGATACGCAGTATTTT. Translating it yields CSVAGPSTDTQYF.

The CDR3 region is CSAPRGNNEKLFF. The CDR3 coding sequence is TGCAGTGCTCCGAGGGGAAATAATGAAAAACTGTTTTTT. The gene calls are TRBV20-1 and TRBJ1-4, with a weak D call TRBD1 (5 bases). This CDR3 contains 13 residues. Germline V gene data show CDR1 as DFQATT and CDR2 as SNEGSKA (reference sequence). V dropped 5 bases and J dropped 4 bases, with 11 bases sitting between them.

The J gene is TRBJ2-3, the V gene TRBV20-1; D may be TRBD1 or TRBD2 (6 bases each). V gave up 1 base and J gave up 3 bases, with 14 bases separating them. The CDR3 loop spans 15 amino acids. Germline V gene lookup returns CDR1 DFQATT and CDR2 SNEGSKA (reference sequence). The CDR3 loop is CSARVGGLRTDTQYF. CDR3 nucleotide sequence: TGCAGTGCTAGAGTGGGGGGCCTTAGGACAGATACGCAGTATTTT.

The sample holds a few counts of this clonotype. The rearrangement links TRBV6-1 to TRBJ2-1, with TRBD1 as a possible D gene (5 bases). V lost 2 bases and J 6 bases, leaving 11 bases between the germline ends. Looked up from germline, CDR1 is MNHNS and CDR2 is SASEGT. The CDR3 consists of 14 residues. CDR3 in amino acids: CASSEPGQINEQFF. In DNA, the CDR3 is TGTGCCAGCAGTGAACCCGGACAAATCAATGAGCAGTTCTTC.

The chain has TRBV5-1 and TRBJ2-3; D is possibly TRBD2 (6 bases). This CDR3 region has 15 residues. CDR1 and CDR2 from the germline V gene are SGHRS and YFSETQ. V lost 2 bases, J lost 2 bases, and 12 bases lay in between. CDR3 bases: TGCGCCAGCAGCTTCGGGACTTACAACACAGATACGCAGTATTTT. It specifies CASSFGTYNTDTQYF. The full variable domain, rest sourced from reference TRBV5-1 and TRBJ2-3, is KAGVTQTPRYLIKTRGQQVTLSCSPISGHRSVSWYQQTPGQGLQFLFEYFSETQRNKGNFPGRFSGRQFSNSRSEMNVSTLELGDSALYLCASSFGTYNTDTQYFGPGTRLTVL.

V and J are TRBV19 and TRBJ2-4; tentative D call: TRBD2 (5 bases). Per the germline V gene, CDR1 is LNHDA and CDR2 is SQIVND (reference sequence). V was pared by 3 bases and J by 1 base, with 13 bases between. This CDR3 is built from 16 residues. The CDR3 reads CASSIVPWEAKNIQYF. CDR3 nucleotide sequence: TGTGCCAGTAGTATTGTTCCGTGGGAGGCCAAAAACATTCAGTACTTC.